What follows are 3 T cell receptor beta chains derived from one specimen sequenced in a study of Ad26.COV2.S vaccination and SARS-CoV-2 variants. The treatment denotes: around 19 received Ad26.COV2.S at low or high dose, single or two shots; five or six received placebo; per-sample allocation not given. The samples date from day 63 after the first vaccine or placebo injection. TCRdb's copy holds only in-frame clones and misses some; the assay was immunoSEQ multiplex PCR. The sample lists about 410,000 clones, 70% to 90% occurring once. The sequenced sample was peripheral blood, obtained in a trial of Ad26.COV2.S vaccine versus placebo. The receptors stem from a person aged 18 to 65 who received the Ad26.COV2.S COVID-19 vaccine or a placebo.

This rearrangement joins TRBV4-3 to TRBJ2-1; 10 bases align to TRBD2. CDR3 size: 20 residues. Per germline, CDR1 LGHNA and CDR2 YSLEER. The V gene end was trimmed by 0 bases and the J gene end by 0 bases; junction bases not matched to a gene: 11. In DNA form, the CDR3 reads TGCGCCAGCAGCCAAGATCACCTAGCGGGAGCCCAAAGCTCCTACAATGAGCAGTTCTTC. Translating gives CASSQDHLAGAQSSYNEQFF.

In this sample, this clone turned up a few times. CDR3 in DNA: TGCGCCAGCAGCCAAGAACCGACCTCTGGGGCCAACGTCCTGACTTTC. Translated, it gives CASSQEPTSGANVLTF. V and J are TRBV4-3 and TRBJ2-6; no definite D call. The CDR3 is 16 amino acids. The germline V and J ends were trimmed by 0 bases and 0 bases, with 6 bases remaining between them. From germline, CDR1 is LGHNA and CDR2 YSLEER.

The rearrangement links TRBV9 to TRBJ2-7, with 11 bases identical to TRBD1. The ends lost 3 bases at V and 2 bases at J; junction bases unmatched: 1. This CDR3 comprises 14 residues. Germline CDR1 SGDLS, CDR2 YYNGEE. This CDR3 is CASSGTGGPYEQYF. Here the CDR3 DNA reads TGTGCCAGCAGCGGGACAGGGGGCCCCTACGAGCAGTACTTC.